The entry below gives a single T cell receptor (beta chain) sequence along with its context. Its antigen remains undetermined. The input lacks base qualities; no much larger clone sits a single base away. The library was produced with 5' RACE. Sequenced using an Illumina HiSeq 2000. Template switching introduced a universal primer binding site; the final cDNA contained a unique molecular identifier, enabling accurate counting of TCR cDNA molecules. Specific primers in the conserved constant-segment region were used to synthesize first-strand cDNA for TCR alpha and beta chains. Each cDNA library was double barcoded, with a SMART-Mk sample barcode plus Illumina barcodes, to control for contamination. TruSeq adapter sequences and Illumina sample barcodes were added in two successive PCR steps. The TCR alpha and beta cDNA libraries were sequenced on the Illumina HiSeq platform using custom primers. As for the original processing: MiGEC was used to process raw reads and extract unique molecular identifiers, and MiXCR was used to find CDR3 positions. Recombination models were inferred per individual with the repgenHMM and IGoR tools using an EM algorithm. The analysis of shared clonotypes was done with the tcR package in R, with sharing normalized by the product of cloneset sizes. Out-of-frame nonproductive sequences were analyzed to study raw recombination free of thymic and clonal selection effects. TCRdb redid the processing of the public reads, applying fastp at Q25 and MiXCR, and retained in-frame beta chains. Rows with a matching CDR3 protein are joined into one entry that keeps the most common DNA and genes. Here the V and J calls rest on TCRdb's processing, not on the authors' analysis. For this sample there are more than 600,000 distinct CDR3 sequences; around a sixth appear just once. The top ten constitute 10% to 15% of the sample.

From the germline V gene, CDR1 is SGHDN and CDR2 is FVKESK. Relative to germline, V is 2 bases shorter and J is 0 bases shorter, with 14 bases between their ends. From cysteine to phenylalanine, the CDR3 is 16 amino acids long. Only the CDR3 region is kept as DNA, spanning 48 bases read in frame from base 1. The data belong to a study of identical twins (dated by TCRdb to about 2016). Background on the whole study: To test whether fetal clonotypes persist, the study used deep sequencing on TCR alpha and beta repertoires from monozygotic twins, unrelated adults of various ages, and cord blood. Replicate twin experiments were performed at different times using different library preparation protocols to rule out contamination. What the work shows at the level of the full study, not this receptor alone: A weaker excess of twin sharing was found in beta out-of-frame sequences because the signal-to-noise ratio was lowered by fewer shared sequences. Zero-insertion analyses could be partly confounded by invariant T cells such as MAIT and iNKT, although diverse VJ usage argued against such confounding for most clonotypes. Recombination models systematically underestimated out-of-frame TCR alpha sharing in monozygotic twins but agreed with sharing between unrelated individuals. Fewer insertions were carried by abundant cord blood beta clonotypes, a similar but weaker trend appeared in young adult naive repertoires, and no such trend appeared in memory repertoires. Because the same donors could not be followed over many years, the conclusions depended on cross-sectional statistical analysis. Compared with coincidental sharing between unrelated individuals, out-of-frame TCR alpha sequences shared between twins showed an excess of sequences with low generation probability.

Every donor was a healthy Caucasian. The twin cohort consisted of three pairs of female monozygotic twins, all aged roughly 18 to 29 years. Peripheral blood mononuclear cells were used as the source from which RNA for TCR libraries was isolated. This same sample was also part of a study on T cells expressing NK-cell markers. As that second paper reports: Three sorted T-cell subsets (CD3+CD56+NKG2C+, CD3+CD56+NKG2C- and CD3+CD56-NKG2C+) from about 8 donors had their TCR beta-chain repertoires profiled. Most of the eight sequenced donors were HCMV-seropositive and one was HCMV-seronegative. To restrict sorting to alphabetaTCR-expressing T cells, an anti-gammadeltaTCR antibody was added in several experiments. For six donors, the dominant CD3+CD56+NKG2C+ clonotypes were among the top 10 CD8+ clonotypes and accounted for about 1.0-7.0% of CD8+ T cells. Those dominant clonotypes were again the most abundant among CD3+CD56-NKG2C+ cells in a few donors, at about 25-60.1%. Whether the expanded NKG2C-expressing T cell clones were specific for HCMV antigens remained unclear. The eight sequenced donors were randomly selected healthy volunteers, three men and five women. HCMV serostatus was determined by detecting HCMV-specific IgG in serum with a commercial ELISA kit. For over five donors, unsorted PBMC were also used to sequence bulk peripheral blood T-cell repertoires. MIGEC was used to demultiplex reads and group the reads by UMI, and MiTCR was used to assemble and quantify clonotypes. To exclude erroneous sequences, only TCR cDNA sequences supported by at least two reads were retained. The tcR package was used for downstream repertoire analysis, with clonotypes matched between fractions based on CDR3 nucleotide sequence plus V segment. VDJmatch was used to annotate antigen specificity against VDJdb, with one amino acid substitution in CDR3 allowed.

The receptor's source is a woman aged 18-29 years in good health. Sequencing was done on a sample of PBMCs. The sequence is built from TRBV14 and TRBJ2-7, and perhaps TRBD2 as D gene, on 5 matching bases. The CDR3 corresponds to CASSQSGFFSSYEQYF. The DNA reads TGTGCCAGCAGCCAATCGGGGTTTTTTAGCTCCTACGAGCAGTACTTC.